This T cell receptor (beta chain) originates from a study of T cells in Graves' hyperthyroidism and ophthalmopathy (dated by TCRdb to the late 2010s). With regard to the full study: Peripheral blood samples were taken at the time of initial diagnosis, prior to any treatment. To identify distinguishing TCR V-J signatures, a discovery cohort of about 95 patients was used, comprising 40 to 45 with Graves' ophthalmopathy and 55 to 65 with stable Graves' hyperthyroidism. After sampling, hyperthyroidism patients received methimazole starting at 30 mg daily, and ophthalmopathy patients received high-dose intravenous methylprednisolone. The approximately 98 discovery patients were randomly divided into training and test sets at a 7:3 ratio. In about six Graves' hyperthyroidism patients, the study also compared T-cell repertoires from thyroid tissue with T-cell repertoires from blood. The paper describes TCR Vbeta CDR3 sequencing of about 140 peripheral blood samples, made up of 43 ophthalmopathy patients, roughly 80 hyperthyroidism patients and 17 progressor patients. Whether ophthalmopathy could be predicted prospectively was tested in an independent validation cohort made up of some 20 hyperthyroidism patients plus 17 patients who later progressed to ophthalmopathy.

Study-wide conclusions, independent of this receptor: During validation, the model predicted progression to ophthalmopathy a median of around 6 months ahead of onset, with almost 71% sensitivity and about 75% specificity. Blood samples also contained most of the expanded thyroid clonotypes (frequency above 0.001), which suggests that blood repertoires may reflect thyroid immune responses. Ophthalmopathy was separated from stable hyperthyroidism by a 13 V-J signature model, with approximately 85% sensitivity and about 81% specificity obtained in cross-validation and 80%/75% obtained in testing. No statistical method was used to fix the sample size in advance, and group allocation was not hidden from the investigators.

Stable Graves' hyperthyroidism was defined as no progression to ophthalmopathy during 18 months of follow-up. Hyperthyroidism patients were newly diagnosed, had a disease duration of under 2 months, and were aged 18 to 65 years. The study excluded patients with uncontrolled infections, other autoimmune diseases, pregnancy or lactation. Diagnoses were based on clinical symptoms, serum thyroxine and TRAb, thyroid ultrasound and orbital computed tomography. PBMCs were isolated from more than 9 ml of fresh peripheral blood by Ficoll-Paque density gradient centrifugation. Total RNA was extracted with Trizol reagent, and quality was checked on an Agilent 2100 Bioanalyzer. This clonotype occurred many times. Its binding antigen is unknown. There are no base qualities to consult, and no much larger clone falls within one base. TCR beta CDR3 regions were amplified from RNA transcripts. A first-round RT-PCR of the TCR CDR3 used the HTBI primer set with the Qiagen OneStep RT-PCR kit. A second multiplex PCR round built the libraries, followed by size selection and purification. The libraries were sequenced on an Illumina HiSeq2000 using paired-end 100 bp reads. Under the source paper's analysis protocol: SOAPnuke was used to process the raw data, throwing out any read that contained adapters or uncalled bases, had a mean Phred below 15, or lacked an exact constant-primer or identifier match. High-quality paired reads were merged with COPE v1.2.5, and unique nucleotide sequences were defined as clonotypes. MiTCR v1.1 was used to align the clonotypes against IMGT TRBV, TRBD and TRBJ reference segments. Only V-J combinations with frequency above 0.0001, covering about 99% of repertoires, were analysed. A TCS score was defined as the ratio between F50 (clonal expansion) and ExV (chaos), using BLOSUM62-based TCRdist between CDR3 peptides within each V-J. Welch's t-statistics and random forest reduced several hundred V-J features to about 12, which were used in a naive Bayes classifier (R e1071). The public reads were reanalyzed by TCRdb: fastp trimming at Q25, MiXCR alignment, in-frame beta chains only. Here each entry gathers all rows of one CDR3 protein and keeps the most common genes and DNA. The V and J calls shown here were made by TCRdb, not taken from the authors' results. The sample table holds over 150,000 distinct CDR3 sequences, of which over 15% were seen once. The top ten clones comprise about 31% of the sample.

CDR1 and CDR2 are read off the germline V gene as MNHNS and SASEGT. V is cut by 7 bases and J by 1 base, and the space between the germline ends is 7 bases. Spanning cysteine to phenylalanine, the CDR3 consists of 12 amino acids. The only DNA kept is the CDR3, 36 bases in frame from the first base. Sequenced material: blood. The origin of this receptor is a woman between 45 and 65 years old with Graves' hyperthyroidism. Rearrangement joined TRBV6-1 to TRBJ1-1; D gene: possibly TRBD1, on 5 matching bases. For the CDR3, the sequence is CASTDRNTEAFF. In nucleotide form, the sequence is TGTGCCAGCACCGACAGGAACACTGAAGCTTTCTTT.